This T cell receptor beta chain originates from a study of shared clonotypes between healthy human individuals. Sorted-subset replicate PCRs used about 200 ng DNA, 30,000 or so T cell genomes. The protocol was immunoSEQ multiplex PCR, while the TCRdb copy is restricted to in-frame clones and leaves out a portion. In the table there are about 2,100,000 clones, under 95% of which are singletons. CD45RO-negative CD8 cells positively selected for CCR7 made up the naive population, which excluded terminally differentiated effector memory CD45RA+ cells. V dropped 4 bases and J dropped 7 bases, with 8 bases sitting between them. The CDR3 runs to 11 residues. Germline assignment: CDR1 SQVTM and CDR2 ANQGSEA.

The origin of this receptor is a man aged 18 to 29 in good health. Some clones in this sample may be carry-over from other donors' samples. Sequenced material: naive CD8+ T cells from PBMCs. The chain employs TRBV29-1 and TRBJ2-1; D gene ambiguous. The CDR3 protein is CSVGLQNEQFF. The CDR3 DNA reads as TGCAGCGTTGGGCTACAGAATGAGCAGTTCTTC.